The rows below give T cell receptor beta chains drawn from one sample of a study of T cells in tuberculosis. TCRdb keeps only in-frame clones here, not all; method: immunoSEQ multiplex PCR. The sample includes 80,000 to 90,000 clones, more than 75% seen only once; the top ten take approximately 1.9%. Sequenced: CD1b-GMM tetramer-negative cells sorted from PBMCs. These receptors were collected from an adult woman with latent tuberculosis. The conserved cysteine and the conserved F or W are not part of the CDR3 here.

j_call,v_call,cdr3_aa
TRBJ2-6,TRBV15,ATSRGQGPPSGANVLT
TRBJ1-6,TRBV27,ASSYRQGGYSPLH
TRBJ2-5,TRBV5-1,ASSIAGGPKETQY
TRBJ2-4,TRBV30,AWRTRDRVAKNIQY
TRBJ1-1,TRBV5-1,ASSLLSGMNTEAF
.,TRBV5-1,ASNPWTGDEQY
TRBJ2-7,TRBV30,AWRPAISYEQY
TRBJ1-2,TRBV9,ASSVGPGNYGYT
TRBJ1-5,TRBV6-1,ASSHRGQVNQPQH
TRBJ1-1,TRBV28,ASSGLIRRDMSTEAF
TRBJ1-2,TRBV7-8,ASSYRRVVGLYGYT
TRBJ1-1,TRBV19,ASARTGGDTEAF
TRBJ1-1,TRBV7-8,ASSLDSAGWDTEAF
TRBJ2-3,TRBV2,ASSDPGQATDTQY
TRBJ1-4,TRBV18,ASSPGRGQEEKLF
TRBJ1-2,TRBV6-6,ASRFGTSNNYGYT
TRBJ2-3,TRBV7-6,ASSPLAGGQGDTQY
TRBJ2-3,TRBV7-2,ASSLGGTDTQY
TRBJ2-4,TRBV10-1,ASRGQGARNIQY
TRBJ2-2,TRBV6-1,ASRREWNTGELF
TRBJ2-5,TRBV18,ASSLTGPETQY
TRBJ2-7,TRBV4-2,ASSQEASGGADEQY
TRBJ2-1,TRBV5-6,ASRRGARNEQF
TRBJ1-6,TRBV28,ASRSYRDVSPLH